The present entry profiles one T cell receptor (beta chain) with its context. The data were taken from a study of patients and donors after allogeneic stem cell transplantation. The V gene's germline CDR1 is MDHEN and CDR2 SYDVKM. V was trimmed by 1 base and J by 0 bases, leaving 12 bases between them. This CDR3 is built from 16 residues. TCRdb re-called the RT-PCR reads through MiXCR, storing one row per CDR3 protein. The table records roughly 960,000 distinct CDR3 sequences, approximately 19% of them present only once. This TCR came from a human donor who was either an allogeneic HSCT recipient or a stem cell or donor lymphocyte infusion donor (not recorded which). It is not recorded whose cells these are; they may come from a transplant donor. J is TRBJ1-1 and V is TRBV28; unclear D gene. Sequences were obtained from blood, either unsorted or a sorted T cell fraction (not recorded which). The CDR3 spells CASSLSTVGMNTEAFF. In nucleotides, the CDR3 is TGTGCCAGCAGTTTATCGACGGTGGGGATGAACACTGAAGCTTTCTTT.